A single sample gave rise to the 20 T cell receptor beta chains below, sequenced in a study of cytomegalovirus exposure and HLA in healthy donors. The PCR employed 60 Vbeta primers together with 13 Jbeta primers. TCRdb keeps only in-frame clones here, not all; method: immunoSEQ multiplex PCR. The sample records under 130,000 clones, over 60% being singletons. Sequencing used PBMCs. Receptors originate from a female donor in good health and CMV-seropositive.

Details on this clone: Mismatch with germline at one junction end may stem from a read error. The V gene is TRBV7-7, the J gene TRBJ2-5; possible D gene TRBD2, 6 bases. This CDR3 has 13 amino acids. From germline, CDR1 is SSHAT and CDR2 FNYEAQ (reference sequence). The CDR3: CASSDGLKETQYF. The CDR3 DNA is TGTGCTAGCAGCGATGGACTAAAAGAGACCCAGTACTTC.

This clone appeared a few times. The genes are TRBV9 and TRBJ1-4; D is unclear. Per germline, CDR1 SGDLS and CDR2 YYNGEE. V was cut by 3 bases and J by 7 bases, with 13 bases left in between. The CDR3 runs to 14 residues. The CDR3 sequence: CASSGYRDSEKLFF. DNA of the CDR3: TGTGCCAGCAGCGGATACCGGGATAGTGAAAAACTGTTTTTT.

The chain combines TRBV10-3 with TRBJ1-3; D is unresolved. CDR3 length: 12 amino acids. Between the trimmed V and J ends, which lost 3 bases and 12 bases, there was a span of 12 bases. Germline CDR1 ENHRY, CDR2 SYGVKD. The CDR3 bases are TGTGCCATCAGTGAAGGACGGAGGAACATATATTTT. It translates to CAISEGRRNIYF.

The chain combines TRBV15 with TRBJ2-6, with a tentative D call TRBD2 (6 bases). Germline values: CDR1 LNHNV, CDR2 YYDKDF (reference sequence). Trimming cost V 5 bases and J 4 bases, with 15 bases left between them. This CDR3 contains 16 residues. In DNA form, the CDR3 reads TGTGCCACCAGCGCTGCTGGGGGGTCCGGGGCCAACGTCCTGACTTTC. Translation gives CATSAAGGSGANVLTF.

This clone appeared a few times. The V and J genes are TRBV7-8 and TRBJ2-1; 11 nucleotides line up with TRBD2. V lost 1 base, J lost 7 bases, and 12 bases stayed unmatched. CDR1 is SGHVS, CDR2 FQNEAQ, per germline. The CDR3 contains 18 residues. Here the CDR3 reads CASSLVVSGGASKNEQFF. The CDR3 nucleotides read TGTGCCAGCAGCTTAGTGGTTAGCGGGGGGGCCTCTAAGAATGAGCAGTTCTTC.

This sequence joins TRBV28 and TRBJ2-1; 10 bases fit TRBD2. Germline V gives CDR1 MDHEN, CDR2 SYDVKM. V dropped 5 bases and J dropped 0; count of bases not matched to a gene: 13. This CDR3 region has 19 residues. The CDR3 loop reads CASSKGAGGSPSSYNEQFF. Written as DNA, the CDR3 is TGTGCCAGCAGTAAAGGAGCGGGAGGGTCCCCTAGCTCCTACAATGAGCAGTTCTTC.

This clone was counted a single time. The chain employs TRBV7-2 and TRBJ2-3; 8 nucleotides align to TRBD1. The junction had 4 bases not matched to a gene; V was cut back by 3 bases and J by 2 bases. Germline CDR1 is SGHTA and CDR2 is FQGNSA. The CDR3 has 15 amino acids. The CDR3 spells CASSFRQGHTDTQYF. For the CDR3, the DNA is TGTGCCAGCAGCTTCAGACAGGGGCACACAGATACGCAGTATTTT.

The CDR3 bases are TGTGCCGGAAAGACTTCAGGGGCTGAAGCTTTCTTT. Translated: CAGKTSGAEAFF. The chain combines TRBV30 with TRBJ1-1; perhaps TRBD1 as D (6 bases). The CDR3 totals 12 residues. V lost 8 bases and J 6 bases, leaving 16 bases between the germline ends. CDR1 and CDR2 (germline): GTSNPN, SVGIG (reference sequence).

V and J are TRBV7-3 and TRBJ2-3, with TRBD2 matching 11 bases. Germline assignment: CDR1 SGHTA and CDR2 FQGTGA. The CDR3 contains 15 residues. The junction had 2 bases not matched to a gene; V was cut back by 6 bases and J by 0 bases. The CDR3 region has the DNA TGTGCCAGCAGTCGGACTAGCGGGAGCACAGATACGCAGTATTTT. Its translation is CASSRTSGSTDTQYF.

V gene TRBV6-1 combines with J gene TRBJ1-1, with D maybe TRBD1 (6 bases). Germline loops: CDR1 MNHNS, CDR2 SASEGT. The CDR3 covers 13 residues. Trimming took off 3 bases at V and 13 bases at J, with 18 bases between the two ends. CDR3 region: CASSEGNRAVGFF. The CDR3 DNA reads TGTGCCAGCAGTGAGGGGAACAGGGCGGTCGGTTTCTTT.

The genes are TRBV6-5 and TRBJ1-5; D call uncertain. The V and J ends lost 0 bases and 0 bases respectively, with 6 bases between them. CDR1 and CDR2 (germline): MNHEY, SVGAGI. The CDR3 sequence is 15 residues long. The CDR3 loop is CASSYSQDSNQPQHF. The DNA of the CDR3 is TGTGCCAGCAGTTACTCGCAGGATAGCAATCAGCCCCAGCATTTT.

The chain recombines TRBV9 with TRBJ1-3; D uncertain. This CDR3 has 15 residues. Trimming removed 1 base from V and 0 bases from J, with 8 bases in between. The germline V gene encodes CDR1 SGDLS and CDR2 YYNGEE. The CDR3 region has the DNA TGTGCCAGCAGCGTATCAGACTCCTCTGGAAACACCATATATTTT. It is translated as CASSVSDSSGNTIYF.

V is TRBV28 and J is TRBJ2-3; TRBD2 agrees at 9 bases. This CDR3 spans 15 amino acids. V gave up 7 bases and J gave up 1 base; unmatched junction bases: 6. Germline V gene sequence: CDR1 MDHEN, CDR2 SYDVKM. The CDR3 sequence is CASTAAGGGTDTQYF. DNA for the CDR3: TGTGCCAGCACGGCGGCGGGAGGGGGCACAGATACGCAGTATTTT.

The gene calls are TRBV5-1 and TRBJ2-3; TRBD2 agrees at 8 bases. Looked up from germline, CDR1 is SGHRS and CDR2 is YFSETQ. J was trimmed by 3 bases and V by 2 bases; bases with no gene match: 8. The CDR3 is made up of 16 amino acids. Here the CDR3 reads CASSFASGSWTDTQYF. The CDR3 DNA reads TGCGCCAGCAGCTTTGCCAGCGGGAGTTGGACAGATACGCAGTATTTT.

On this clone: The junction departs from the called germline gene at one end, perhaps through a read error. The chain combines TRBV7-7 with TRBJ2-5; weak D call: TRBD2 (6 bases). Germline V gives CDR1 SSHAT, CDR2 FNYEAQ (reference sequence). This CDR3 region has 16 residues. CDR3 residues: CASSPGTQVRGETQYF. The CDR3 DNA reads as TGTGCTAGCAGCCCCGGGACTCAAGTCCGCGGGGAGACCCAGTACTTC.

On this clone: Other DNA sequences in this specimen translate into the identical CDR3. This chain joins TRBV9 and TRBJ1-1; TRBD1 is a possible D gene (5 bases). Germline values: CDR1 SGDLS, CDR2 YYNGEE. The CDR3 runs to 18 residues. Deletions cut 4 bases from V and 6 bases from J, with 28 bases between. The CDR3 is CASSRRGGVDIVDPEAFF. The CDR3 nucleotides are TGTGCCAGCAGCCGCCGCGGGGGGGTGGACATCGTCGACCCTGAAGCTTTCTTT.

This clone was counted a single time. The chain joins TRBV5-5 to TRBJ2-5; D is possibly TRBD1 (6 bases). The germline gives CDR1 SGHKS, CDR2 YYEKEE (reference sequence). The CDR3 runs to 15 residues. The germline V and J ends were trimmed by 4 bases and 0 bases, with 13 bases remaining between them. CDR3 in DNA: TGTGCCAGCAGCCCCCGTGGGGGCCACCAAGAGACCCAGTACTTC. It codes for CASSPRGGHQETQYF.

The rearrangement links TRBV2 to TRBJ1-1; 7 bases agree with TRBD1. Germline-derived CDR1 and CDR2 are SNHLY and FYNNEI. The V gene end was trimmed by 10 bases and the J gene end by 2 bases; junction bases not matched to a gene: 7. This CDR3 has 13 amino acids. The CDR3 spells CATVRGPNTEAFF. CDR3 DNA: TGTGCCACCGTAAGGGGGCCTAACACTGAAGCTTTCTTT.

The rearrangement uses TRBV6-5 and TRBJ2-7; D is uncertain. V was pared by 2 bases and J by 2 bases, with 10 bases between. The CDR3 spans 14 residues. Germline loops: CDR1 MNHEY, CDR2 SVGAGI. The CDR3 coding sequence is TGTGCCAGCAGTTACAGGCAGGAAGCCTACGAGCAGTACTTC. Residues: CASSYRQEAYEQYF.

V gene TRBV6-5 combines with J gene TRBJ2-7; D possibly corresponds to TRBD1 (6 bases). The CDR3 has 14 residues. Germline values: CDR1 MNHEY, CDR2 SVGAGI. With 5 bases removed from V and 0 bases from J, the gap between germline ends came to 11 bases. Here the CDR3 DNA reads TGTGCCAGCAGTCTCGGACAGATCTCCTACGAGCAGTACTTC. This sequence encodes CASSLGQISYEQYF.